This T cell receptor beta chain derives from a study of blood T cell repertoires in COVID-19. Clones were read by immunoSEQ multiplex PCR, and TCRdb kept only the in-frame ones, dropping some. Counted here are roughly 200,000 clones, 88% occurring once; the ten biggest clones make up roughly 2.7%. The V and J ends lost 3 bases and 4 bases, in that order; junction bases with no gene match: 6. CDR3 length: 14 amino acids. Germline V CDR1 and CDR2: SQVTM, ANQGSEA. The chain joins TRBV29-1 to TRBJ2-3, with 8 bases identical to TRBD2. The specimen sequenced was PBMCs or T cells enriched from blood (not recorded which). This sequence originates from a woman aged 30 to 39 who had recovered from COVID-19. CDR3 residues: CSVEGRGAADTQYF. CDR3 nucleotide sequence: TGCAGCGTTGAGGGGCGGGGGGCGGCAGATACGCAGTATTTT.